This T cell receptor (beta chain) derives from a study of cytomegalovirus exposure and HLA in healthy donors. PCR primers comprised 60 Vbeta and 13 Jbeta primers. Measured with immunoSEQ multiplex PCR; TCRdb has only the in-frame clones, and not every one. The sample gives about 90,000 clones, over 70% of which show up once; approximately 20% is in the top ten. CDR1 MDHEN and CDR2 SYDVKM come from the germline V gene. Trimming stripped 0 bases from V and 0 bases from J, with 9 bases between. CDR3 size: 16 residues. Study-level results: Accurate prediction of HLA-A and HLA-B alleles (for most subjects) was reportedly achieved from TCR beta sequences.

This clone was observed a few times. What it binds is unknown. The material sequenced was PBMCs. This TCR was recovered from a man aged 25 to 40 in good health and CMV-seropositive. The chain links TRBV28 to TRBJ1-5; D gene ambiguous. Here the CDR3 reads CASSLWELNSNQPQHF. CDR3 bases: TGTGCCAGCAGTTTATGGGAGCTTAATAGCAATCAGCCCCAGCATTTT.